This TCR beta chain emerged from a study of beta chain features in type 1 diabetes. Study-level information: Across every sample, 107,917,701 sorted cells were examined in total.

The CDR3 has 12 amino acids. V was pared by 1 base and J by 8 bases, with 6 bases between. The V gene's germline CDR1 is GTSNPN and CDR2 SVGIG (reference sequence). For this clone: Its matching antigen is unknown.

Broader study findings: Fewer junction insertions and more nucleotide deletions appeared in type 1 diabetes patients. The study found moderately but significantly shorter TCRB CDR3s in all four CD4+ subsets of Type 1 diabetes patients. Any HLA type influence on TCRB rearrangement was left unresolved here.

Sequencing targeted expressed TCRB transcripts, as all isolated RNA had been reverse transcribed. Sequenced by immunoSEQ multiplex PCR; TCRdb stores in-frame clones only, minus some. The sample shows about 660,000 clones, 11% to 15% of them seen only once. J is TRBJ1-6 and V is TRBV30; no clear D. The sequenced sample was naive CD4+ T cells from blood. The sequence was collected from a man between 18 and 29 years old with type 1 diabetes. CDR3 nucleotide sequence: TGTGCCTGGAGTGGGGTCCATTCACCCCTCCACTTT. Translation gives CAWSGVHSPLHF. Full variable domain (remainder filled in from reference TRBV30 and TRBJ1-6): SQTIHQWPATLVQPVGSPLSLECTVEGTSNPNLYWYRQAAGRGLQLLFYSVGIGQISSEVPQNLSASRPQDRQFILSSKKLLLSDSGFYLCAWSGVHSPLHFGNGTRLTVT.